The T cell receptor beta chain under discussion was sequenced for a study of post-analysis software for immune sequencing data. Every TCR beta cDNA library bore unique molecular identifiers. TCRdb independently ran MiXCR on the PCR reads; one entry per CDR3 protein. The sample contains 350,000 to 500,000 distinct CDR3 sequences, 39% of which appear only once. Sequenced: blood. The sequence was collected from a girl aged 2 to 9 with multiple sclerosis.

CDR3 region: CASSQGSGPTSGGVYEQYF. The CDR3 coding sequence is TGTGCCAGCAGCCAAGGTTCGGGCCCCACTAGCGGGGGAGTTTACGAGCAGTACTTC. This sequence joins TRBV3-1 and TRBJ2-7; 11 positions match TRBD2. V shed 1 base, J shed 4 bases, and the junction held 15 bases outside the gene matches. The germline CDR1 and CDR2 sequences are LGHDT and YNNKEL (reference sequence). This CDR3 has 19 residues.